This section outlines one T cell receptor beta chain sequence together with its context. At least ten counts were recorded for this clonotype. Its antigen is currently not known. There are no base qualities to consult, and no much larger clone falls within one base. The record originates from a study of T cells in Graves' hyperthyroidism and ophthalmopathy (dated by TCRdb to between 2018 and 2020). At the level of the whole study: Peripheral blood was collected at initial diagnosis, before any treatment. TCR Vbeta CDR3 sequencing of approximately 140 peripheral blood samples (43 ophthalmopathy, about 74 hyperthyroidism and some 17 progressor patients) is reported in the paper. In about 6 Graves' hyperthyroidism patients, the study also compared T-cell repertoires from thyroid tissue with T-cell repertoires from blood. Whether ophthalmopathy could be predicted prospectively was tested in an independent validation cohort made up of 18 to 20 hyperthyroidism patients plus 17 patients who later progressed to ophthalmopathy. The 100 discovery patients were randomly split 7:3 into training and test sets. After blood sampling, hyperthyroidism patients were treated with methimazole at a starting dose of 30 mg daily, and ophthalmopathy patients were treated with high-dose intravenous methylprednisolone. A discovery cohort of roughly 100 patients, about 43 with Graves' ophthalmopathy and 57 with stable Graves' hyperthyroidism, was used to find distinguishing TCR V-J signatures.

The hyperthyroidism patients were between 18 and 65 years old and newly diagnosed, with a disease duration of less than 2 months. Patients with uncontrolled infections, other autoimmune diseases, pregnancy or lactation were excluded. Diagnoses relied on clinical symptoms, serum thyroxine and TRAb, thyroid ultrasound and orbital computed tomography. For progressor patients, blood was drawn at the first diagnosis of hyperthyroidism, before any ophthalmopathy symptoms had appeared. Ficoll-Paque density gradient centrifugation was used to isolate PBMCs from approximately 11 ml of fresh peripheral blood. Progressor patients were first diagnosed with Graves' hyperthyroidism and then developed ophthalmopathy during follow-up. Total RNA was extracted using Trizol reagent, and RNA quality was assessed on an Agilent 2100 Bioanalyzer. Study-wide findings and limitations: Most expanded thyroid clonotypes (frequency above 0.001) were also detected in blood, suggesting blood repertoires may reflect thyroid immune responses. Ophthalmopathy was separated from stable hyperthyroidism by a 13 V-J signature model, with around 90% sensitivity and about 81% specificity obtained in cross-validation and 80%/75% obtained in testing. In validation, the model predicted progression to ophthalmopathy a median of about 6.8 months before onset, with roughly 68% sensitivity and 72.22% specificity. Sample size was not statistically predetermined, and blinding of investigators to group allocation was not performed.

The TCR beta CDR3 regions were amplified from the RNA transcripts. The TCR CDR3 was subjected to a first round of RT-PCR using the HTBI primer set and the Qiagen OneStep RT-PCR kit. Libraries were constructed in a second round of multiplex PCR, after which size selection and purification were carried out. The libraries were sequenced on an Illumina HiSeq2000 using paired-end 100 bp reads. The paper's data handling went like this. SOAPnuke was used to process the raw data, throwing out any read that contained adapters or uncalled bases, had a mean Phred below 15, or lacked an exact constant-primer or identifier match. COPE v1.2.5 was used to merge the high-quality paired reads, and each unique nucleotide sequence was defined as a clonotype. MiTCR v1.1 was used to align the clonotypes against IMGT TRBV, TRBD and TRBJ reference segments. The analysis was restricted to V-J combinations with a frequency above 0.0001, which together covered around 99% of the repertoires. A TCS score was defined as the ratio of F50 (clonal expansion) to E x V (chaos), with BLOSUM62-based TCRdist applied between CDR3 peptides within each V-J. Welch's t-statistics and random forest reduced fewer than 550 V-J features to around 14, which were used in a naive Bayes classifier (R e1071). TCRdb reworked the public reads: Q25 trimming with fastp, MiXCR clone assembly, productive beta chains retained. Every distinct CDR3 protein forms one entry, paired with its most common genes and DNA. TCRdb assigned the V and J calls; the authors' analysis was not used. This sample has 300,000 to 450,000 distinct CDR3 sequences in its table, and roughly 14% of those were observed once. About 20% of the sample is taken by the ten largest.

After removal of 6 bases from V and 5 bases from J, the junction retains 15 bases not matched to a gene. The CDR3 contains 16 residues, cysteine and phenylalanine counted. Only the CDR3 DNA stays, 48 bases, in frame from base 1. The CDR1 and CDR2 encoded by the germline V gene (reference sequence) are MNHEY and SMNVEV. The TCR originated in a man aged 30-40 years with Graves' hyperthyroidism that later progressed to Graves' ophthalmopathy. Material for sequencing was blood. The rearrangement combines TRBV27 with TRBJ2-7; 8 bases in the middle match TRBD1. The CDR3 in this case is CASSPRRAGGLHEQYF. The bases are TGTGCCAGCAGCCCCAGGCGGGCAGGGGGCTTACACGAGCAGTACTTC.